The entry that follows covers one TCR beta chain sequence. The sample is drawn from a study of blood T cell repertoires in COVID-19. Looking at the study overall: Sites in the United States, Italy and Spain provided acute and convalescent COVID-19 samples.

Germline values: CDR1 SGHRS, CDR2 YFSETQ. Trimming removed 8 bases from V and 0 bases from J, with 12 bases in between. CDR3 length equals 14 residues. This table comes from immunoSEQ multiplex PCR, and its TCRdb copy is limited to in-frame clones, with some not included. The table includes around 130,000 clones, 70% to 90% detected once. The sequenced sample consisted of PBMCs or T cells enriched from blood (not recorded which). The V and J genes are TRBV5-1 and TRBJ2-1; D is unclear. The TCR was taken from a woman in her fifties or sixties who had recovered from COVID-19. CDR3 nucleotides: TGCGCCAGTGCCAGACAAAGCTCCTACAATGAGCAGTTCTTC. Amino acid sequence: CASARQSSYNEQFF.